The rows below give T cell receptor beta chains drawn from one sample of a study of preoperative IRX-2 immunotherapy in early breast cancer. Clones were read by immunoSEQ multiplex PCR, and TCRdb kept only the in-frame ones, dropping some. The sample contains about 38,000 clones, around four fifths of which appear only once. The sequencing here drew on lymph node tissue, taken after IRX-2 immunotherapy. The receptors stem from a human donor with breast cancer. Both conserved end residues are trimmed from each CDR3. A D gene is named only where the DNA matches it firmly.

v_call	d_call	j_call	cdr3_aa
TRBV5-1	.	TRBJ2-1	ASSLDFSSYNEQF
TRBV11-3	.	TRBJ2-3	ASSAMVRGTDTQY
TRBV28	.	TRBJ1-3	ASSFSGNTIY
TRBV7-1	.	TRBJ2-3	ASSLDSGFDTQY
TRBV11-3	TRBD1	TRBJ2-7	ASRKTGGSYEQY
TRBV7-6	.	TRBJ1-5	ASSLSHQVSNQPQH
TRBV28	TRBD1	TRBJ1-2	ASRGTGAGYGYT
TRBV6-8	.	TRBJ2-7	ASSYSMGVIYEQY
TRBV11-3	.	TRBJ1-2	ASSLYREGYGYT
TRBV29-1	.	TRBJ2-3	SVDPGGTDTQY
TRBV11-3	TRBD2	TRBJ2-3	ASSFSGTVTDTQY
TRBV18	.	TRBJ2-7	ASSPSGVRLSEQY
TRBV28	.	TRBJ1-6	ASSSRDNRVLSSYNSPLH
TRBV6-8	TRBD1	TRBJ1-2	ASSYRQGNYGYT
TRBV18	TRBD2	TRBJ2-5	ASSPPGLGQETQY
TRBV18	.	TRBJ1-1	ASSRGEGHTEAF
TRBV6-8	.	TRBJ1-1	ASRQGIRGPNTEAF
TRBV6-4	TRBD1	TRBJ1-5	ASSNRGTGGDLGPQH
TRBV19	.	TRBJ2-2	ASSPMGVTGELF
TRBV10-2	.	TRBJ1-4	ASSVTLATNEKLF
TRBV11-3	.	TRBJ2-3	ASTMLGGKEDTQY
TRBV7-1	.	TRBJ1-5	ASSLDSNQPQH
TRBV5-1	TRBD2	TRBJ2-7	ASSLTGTSGTNEQY
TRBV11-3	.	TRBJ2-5	ASSPRSYQETQY
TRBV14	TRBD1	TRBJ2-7	ASSQRGGMSYEQY
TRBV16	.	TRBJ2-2	ASSQSSHTGELF
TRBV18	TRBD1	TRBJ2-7	ASSPQDRVHEQY
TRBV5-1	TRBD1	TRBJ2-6	ASSLVIQGAGANVLT
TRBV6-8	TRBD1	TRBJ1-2	AITATGLYGYT
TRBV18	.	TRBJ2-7	ASSPGTPSYEQY
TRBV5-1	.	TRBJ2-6	ASSPEGATGANVLT
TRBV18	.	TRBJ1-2	ASSPAVSLGTNYGYT
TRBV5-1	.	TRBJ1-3	ASSLVWDEPGNTIY
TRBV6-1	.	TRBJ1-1	ASSEGVGQKEAF
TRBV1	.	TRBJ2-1	ASSQERAGAGDEQF
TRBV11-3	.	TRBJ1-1	ASSPWTDNTEAF
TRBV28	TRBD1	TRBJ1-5	ASSLTGAGQH
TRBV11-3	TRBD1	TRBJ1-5	ASSLNRGLQPQH
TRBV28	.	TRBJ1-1	ASTLRDRLNTEAF
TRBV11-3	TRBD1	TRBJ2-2	ASSLRTGGTGELF
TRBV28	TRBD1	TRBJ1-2	ASSPSGQGPNYGYT
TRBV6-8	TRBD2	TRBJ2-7	ASSTSGGLSYEQY
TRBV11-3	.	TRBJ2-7	ASSSLELSGEQY
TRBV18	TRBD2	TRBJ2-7	ASSPSAGGPHEQY
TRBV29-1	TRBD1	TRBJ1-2	SVADRGQGYT
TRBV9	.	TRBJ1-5	ASSAGPSNQPQH
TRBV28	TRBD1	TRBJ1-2	ASSTGGTNYGYT
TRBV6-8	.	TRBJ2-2	ASSYPEGGSDTGELF
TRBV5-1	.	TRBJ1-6	ASSLDGADNSPLH
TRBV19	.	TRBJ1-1	ASSINPNTEAF
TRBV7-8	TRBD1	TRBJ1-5	ASSFGGGSNQPQH
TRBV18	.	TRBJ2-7	ASSPPVNRGEQY
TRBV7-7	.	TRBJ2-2	ASSLNIGERELF
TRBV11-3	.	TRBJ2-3	ASSLEQGRGTDTQY
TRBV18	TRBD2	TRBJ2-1	ASSPRTSGIVYNEQF
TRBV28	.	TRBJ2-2	ASLNRGGDTGELF
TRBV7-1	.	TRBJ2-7	ASSKVEYSYEQY